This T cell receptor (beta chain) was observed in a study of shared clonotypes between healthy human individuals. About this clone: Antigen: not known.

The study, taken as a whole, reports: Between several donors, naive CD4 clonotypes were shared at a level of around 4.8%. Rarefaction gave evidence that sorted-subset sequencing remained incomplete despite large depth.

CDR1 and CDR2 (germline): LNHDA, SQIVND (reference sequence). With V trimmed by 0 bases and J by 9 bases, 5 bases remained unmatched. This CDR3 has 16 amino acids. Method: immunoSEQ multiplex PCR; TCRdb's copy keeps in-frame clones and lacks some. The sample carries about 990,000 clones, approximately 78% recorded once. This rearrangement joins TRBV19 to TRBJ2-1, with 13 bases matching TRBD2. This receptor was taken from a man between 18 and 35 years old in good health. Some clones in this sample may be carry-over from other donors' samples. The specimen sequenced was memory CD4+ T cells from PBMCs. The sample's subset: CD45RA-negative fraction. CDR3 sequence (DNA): TGTGCCAGTAGTATAGACCTCGGACTAGCGGGAGCTGAGCAGTTCTTC. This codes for CASSIDLGLAGAEQFF.